This T cell receptor beta chain emerged from a study of blood T cell repertoires in COVID-19. As for the study in general: T cells, B-cell-depleted T cells, or PBMCs supplied cDNA or gDNA.

Seattle participants joined during active infection and were tracked over time. V shed 4 bases and J shed 9 bases, with 13 bases lying between them. The germline V gene has CDR1 SGHTA and CDR2 FQGNSA. CDR3 length: 13 amino acids. In the original processing: Quantification of nucleated cells was approximated via reference gene primer amplification. This table comes from immunoSEQ multiplex PCR, and its TCRdb copy is limited to in-frame clones, with some not included. Clone size and the V and J calls come from that table; the DNA yielded D and trimming. The sample lists 300,000 to 450,000 clones; roughly 90% were seen once.

The sample consisted of peripheral blood. The sequence was obtained from a woman aged 30 to 39 with COVID-19, enrolled during active disease. The rearrangement links TRBV7-2 to TRBJ2-1, with D perhaps TRBD2 (5 bases). This CDR3 is CASSSQLEAEQFF. The DNA of the CDR3 is TGTGCCAGCAGCTCCCAACTAGAGGCTGAGCAGTTCTTC. Full variable domain (outside the CDR3, taken from reference TRBV7-2 and TRBJ2-1): GAGVSQSPSNKVTEKGKDVELRCDPISGHTALYWYRQSLGQGLEFLIYFQGNSAPDKSGLPSDRFSAERTGGSVSTLTIQRTQQEDSAVYLCASSSQLEAEQFFGPGTRLTVL.